There are a few counts of the clone carrying this T cell receptor beta chain. Time point described: pre-sensitization, week 0. The treatment: therapeutic diphenylcyclopropenone sensitization with weekly scalp DPC. TCRdb reprocessed the RACE reads with MiXCR, giving one entry per CDR3 protein. The sample yields approximately 50,000 distinct CDR3 sequences, about 11% seen once. This entry comes from a study of human T cells and chemical hapten exposure. The CDR3 is 12 amino acids. The V end was cut by 4 bases, the J end by 8 bases, with 9 bases between. CDR1 MDHEN and CDR2 SYDVKM come from the germline V gene.

The V call is TRBV28, the J call TRBJ2-1; D is perhaps TRBD1 or TRBD2 (5 bases each). Sequenced here: whole blood, sampled in connection with sensitization to the hapten diphenylcyclopropenone (DPC). The receptor's source is a woman aged 40-49 years with alopecia areata. Some clones in this sample may be carry-over from other donors' samples. DNA for the CDR3: TGTGCCAGCAGTTGGGGGACCGATGAGCAGTTCTTC. It is translated as CASSWGTDEQFF.